This is a list of T cell receptor beta chains from one sample in a study of cytomegalovirus exposure and HLA in healthy donors. The data were produced by immunoSEQ multiplex PCR, yet TCRdb's version contains in-frame clones alone and is incomplete. The sample holds about 140,000 clones, approximately 80% seen once. The sample taken for sequencing was PBMCs. The receptors stem from a middle-aged woman in good health and CMV-seronegative. Both conserved end residues are part of each CDR3. The order of the fields is clone size, J gene, V gene, D gene, CDR3 protein, CDR3 DNA. A D gene is named only where the DNA matches it firmly. The size entry is marked missing in some rows and otherwise reads once, few, many or a size class.

abundance: -; j_gene: TRBJ2-4; v_gene: TRBV28; d_gene: TRBD1; CDR3aa: CASTTRRQGFFKNIQYF; CDR3nt: TGTGCCAGCACCACGAGGAGACAGGGGTTTTTCAAAAACATTCAGTACTTC
abundance: -; j_gene: TRBJ2-7; v_gene: TRBV28; d_gene: TRBD2; CDR3aa: CASSTPGTSGHFYEQYF; CDR3nt: TGTGCCAGCAGCACTCCCGGGACTAGCGGACACTTCTACGAGCAGTACTTC
abundance: few; j_gene: TRBJ1-5; v_gene: TRBV23-1; d_gene: -; CDR3aa: CASKKDRINQPQHF; CDR3nt: TGCGCCAGCAAGAAAGACAGGATCAATCAGCCCCAGCATTTT
abundance: -; j_gene: TRBJ1-1; v_gene: TRBV21-1; d_gene: -; CDR3aa: CASSKEDSMNTEAFF; CDR3nt: TGTGCCAGCAGCAAAGAGGACAGCATGAACACTGAAGCTTTCTTT
abundance: -; j_gene: TRBJ2-7; v_gene: TRBV9; d_gene: -; CDR3aa: CASSARDYNYEQYF; CDR3nt: TGTGCCAGCAGCGCCCGAGACTACAACTACGAGCAGTACTTC
abundance: once; j_gene: TRBJ1-1; v_gene: TRBV18; d_gene: TRBD1; CDR3aa: CASSPEGQDEAFF; CDR3nt: TGTGCCAGCTCACCAGAAGGACAGGACGAAGCTTTCTTT
abundance: once; j_gene: TRBJ1-3; v_gene: TRBV29-1; d_gene: -; CDR3aa: CSVEPDGRGNTIYF; CDR3nt: TGCAGCGTAGAACCGGACGGGAGAGGGAACACCATATATTTT
abundance: -; j_gene: TRBJ2-1; v_gene: TRBV6-4; d_gene: TRBD2; CDR3aa: CASSDASGTYNEQFF; CDR3nt: TGTGCCAGCAGTGACGCTAGCGGGACTTACAATGAGCAGTTCTTC
abundance: -; j_gene: TRBJ2-5; v_gene: TRBV14; d_gene: TRBD2; CDR3aa: CASSQESGRGRETQYF; CDR3nt: TGTGCCAGCAGCCAAGAGTCGGGGAGGGGAAGAGAGACCCAGTACTTC
abundance: -; j_gene: TRBJ2-6; v_gene: TRBV7-3; d_gene: TRBD2; CDR3aa: CASSLIERGSGANVLTF; CDR3nt: TGTGCCAGCAGCTTAATCGAGCGGGGCTCTGGGGCCAACGTCCTGACTTTC
abundance: -; j_gene: TRBJ1-4; v_gene: TRBV4-1; d_gene: -; CDR3aa: CASSHSRGIFNEKLFF; CDR3nt: TGCGCCAGCAGCCACTCTAGGGGAATCTTTAATGAAAAACTGTTTTTT
abundance: -; j_gene: TRBJ1-2; v_gene: TRBV5-1; d_gene: -; CDR3aa: CASSVITGDRYGYTF; CDR3nt: TGCGCCAGCAGCGTTATTACCGGGGATCGCTATGGCTACACCTTC
abundance: -; j_gene: TRBJ2-1; v_gene: TRBV7-2; d_gene: -; CDR3aa: CASSLTQGEQFF; CDR3nt: TGTGCCAGCAGCTTAACCCAGGGTGAGCAGTTCTTC
abundance: -; j_gene: TRBJ2-1; v_gene: TRBV28; d_gene: -; CDR3aa: CASSSHTNNEQFF; CDR3nt: TGTGCCAGCAGTTCCCACACCAACAATGAGCAGTTCTTC
abundance: -; j_gene: TRBJ2-2; v_gene: TRBV11-2; d_gene: -; CDR3aa: CASSLGGLYTGELFF; CDR3nt: TGTGCCAGCAGCTTAGGAGGTCTATACACCGGGGAGCTGTTTTTT
abundance: -; j_gene: TRBJ2-7; v_gene: TRBV7-6; d_gene: TRBD2; CDR3aa: CASSPDWGGSYEQYF; CDR3nt: TGTGCCAGCAGCCCTGACTGGGGGGGCTCCTACGAGCAGTACTTC
abundance: -; j_gene: TRBJ2-7; v_gene: TRBV7-9; d_gene: -; CDR3aa: CSSSPSYEQYF; CDR3nt: TGTTCCAGCAGCCCATCCTACGAGCAGTACTTC
abundance: few; j_gene: TRBJ2-2; v_gene: TRBV9; d_gene: -; CDR3aa: CASSVGLVDRAGELFF; CDR3nt: TGTGCCAGCAGCGTAGGTCTCGTTGACAGAGCCGGGGAGCTGTTTTTT
abundance: -; j_gene: TRBJ2-1; v_gene: TRBV9; d_gene: TRBD2; CDR3aa: CASSVVSGSYTYNEQFF; CDR3nt: TGTGCCAGCAGCGTAGTAAGCGGGAGTTACACCTACAATGAGCAGTTCTTC
abundance: once; j_gene: TRBJ2-7; v_gene: TRBV6-5; d_gene: TRBD2; CDR3aa: CASPIIWREGHEQYF; CDR3nt: TGTGCCAGCCCAATTATTTGGCGGGAGGGCCACGAGCAGTACTTC
abundance: -; j_gene: TRBJ1-1; v_gene: TRBV7-9; d_gene: -; CDR3aa: CASSRPGDPKAFF; CDR3nt: TGTGCCAGCAGCCGTCCCGGAGACCCGAAAGCTTTCTTT
abundance: -; j_gene: TRBJ2-3; v_gene: TRBV5-1; d_gene: TRBD2; CDR3aa: CASSLRGLAGKTDTQYF; CDR3nt: TGCGCCAGCAGCCTCAGAGGGCTAGCGGGGAAGACAGATACGCAGTATTTT
abundance: -; j_gene: TRBJ1-4; v_gene: TRBV7-9; d_gene: TRBD1; CDR3aa: CASSAKTGMGEKLFF; CDR3nt: TGTGCCAGCAGCGCGAAGACAGGGATGGGTGAAAAACTGTTTTTT
abundance: -; j_gene: TRBJ1-5; v_gene: TRBV28; d_gene: TRBD1; CDR3aa: CASSLWGQGNQPQHF; CDR3nt: TGTGCCAGCAGTTTATGGGGACAGGGCAATCAGCCCCAGCATTTT
abundance: few; j_gene: TRBJ2-7; v_gene: TRBV27; d_gene: TRBD1; CDR3aa: CASSLSGTGGLVEQYF; CDR3nt: TGTGCCAGCAGTTTATCGGGGACAGGGGGCTTGGTAGAGCAGTACTTC
abundance: -; j_gene: TRBJ2-1; v_gene: TRBV4-2; d_gene: TRBD1; CDR3aa: CASSQVRQGAYNEQFF; CDR3nt: TGTGCCAGCAGCCAAGTGAGACAGGGAGCCTACAATGAGCAGTTCTTC
abundance: -; j_gene: TRBJ1-1; v_gene: TRBV19; d_gene: TRBD1; CDR3aa: CASSVQGRNTEAFF; CDR3nt: TGTGCCAGTAGTGTACAGGGGAGGAACACTGAAGCTTTCTTT
abundance: -; j_gene: TRBJ2-3; v_gene: TRBV19; d_gene: -; CDR3aa: CATSFLGGTDTQYF; CDR3nt: TGTGCCACTAGTTTCTTGGGAGGCACAGATACGCAGTATTTT
abundance: -; j_gene: TRBJ1-6; v_gene: TRBV28; d_gene: TRBD1; CDR3aa: CASSSPGDSSSYNSPLHF; CDR3nt: TGTGCCAGCAGTTCTCCCGGGGACAGTAGCTCCTATAATTCACCCCTCCACTTT
abundance: -; j_gene: TRBJ2-3; v_gene: TRBV7-3; d_gene: TRBD1; CDR3aa: CASSIDRGSGSDTQYF; CDR3nt: TGTGCCAGCAGCATAGACAGGGGTAGTGGCTCAGATACGCAGTATTTT
abundance: -; j_gene: TRBJ2-1; v_gene: TRBV29-1; d_gene: -; CDR3aa: CSVVQDMYNEQFF; CDR3nt: TGCAGCGTCGTCCAGGACATGTACAATGAGCAGTTCTTC
abundance: few; j_gene: TRBJ2-1; v_gene: TRBV7-9; d_gene: TRBD2; CDR3aa: CASSLGWASGRGGLDEQFF; CDR3nt: TGTGCCAGCAGCTTAGGATGGGCTAGCGGGAGGGGTGGCTTGGATGAGCAGTTCTTC
abundance: -; j_gene: TRBJ1-6; v_gene: TRBV4-2; d_gene: -; CDR3aa: CASSQDAGQNSPLHF; CDR3nt: TGTGCCAGCAGCCAAGATGCGGGGCAGAATTCACCCCTCCACTTT
abundance: -; j_gene: TRBJ2-1; v_gene: TRBV30; d_gene: -; CDR3aa: CAWSVGINYNEQFF; CDR3nt: TGTGCCTGGAGTGTTGGCATTAACTACAATGAGCAGTTCTTC
abundance: few; j_gene: TRBJ1-2; v_gene: TRBV5-1; d_gene: -; CDR3aa: CASSLDRAEADGYTF; CDR3nt: TGCGCCAGCAGCTTGGACAGGGCCGAAGCAGATGGCTACACCTTC
abundance: once; j_gene: TRBJ1-4; v_gene: TRBV5-1; d_gene: -; CDR3aa: CASSGGQNEKLFF; CDR3nt: TGCGCCAGCAGCGGGGGCCAAAATGAAAAACTGTTTTTT
abundance: once; j_gene: TRBJ1-1; v_gene: TRBV5-6; d_gene: TRBD1; CDR3aa: CASSPGQPVLNAFF; CDR3nt: TGTGCCAGCAGCCCGGGACAGCCAGTACTGAACGCTTTCTTT
abundance: -; j_gene: TRBJ2-2; v_gene: TRBV11-1; d_gene: -; CDR3aa: CASSLRQPDTGELFF; CDR3nt: TGTGCCAGCAGCTTGAGGCAGCCAGACACCGGGGAGCTGTTTTTT
abundance: -; j_gene: TRBJ1-5; v_gene: TRBV19; d_gene: -; CDR3aa: CASSTQMTGYNQPQHF; CDR3nt: TGTGCCAGTAGTACACAGATGACAGGATACAATCAGCCCCAGCATTTT
abundance: -; j_gene: TRBJ2-7; v_gene: TRBV6-1; d_gene: -; CDR3aa: CASRHQPRAPYEQYF; CDR3nt: TGTGCCAGCAGACACCAACCCAGGGCACCCTACGAGCAGTACTTC
abundance: -; j_gene: TRBJ2-7; v_gene: TRBV11-3; d_gene: TRBD2; CDR3aa: CASSLDSGRGGEQYF; CDR3nt: TGTGCCAGCAGCTTAGATAGCGGGAGAGGCGGCGAGCAGTACTTC
abundance: -; j_gene: TRBJ2-5; v_gene: TRBV19; d_gene: -; CDR3aa: CASIGHSRGETQYF; CDR3nt: TGTGCCAGTATAGGCCATAGTCGAGGAGAGACCCAGTACTTC
abundance: -; j_gene: TRBJ2-1; v_gene: TRBV28; d_gene: -; CDR3aa: CASSEGLPYYNEQFF; CDR3nt: TGTGCCAGCAGTGAAGGACTACCCTACTACAATGAGCAGTTCTTC
abundance: -; j_gene: TRBJ2-1; v_gene: TRBV7-3; d_gene: TRBD2; CDR3aa: CASSLTGTSGRARRNEQFF; CDR3nt: TGTGCCAGCAGCTTAACGGGGACTAGCGGGAGGGCCAGGCGCAATGAGCAGTTCTTC
abundance: -; j_gene: TRBJ1-5; v_gene: TRBV11-2; d_gene: -; CDR3aa: CASSLRGYSNQPQHF; CDR3nt: TGTGCCAGCAGCTTACGGGGTTATAGCAATCAGCCCCAGCATTTT
abundance: -; j_gene: TRBJ2-5; v_gene: TRBV10-1; d_gene: -; CDR3aa: CASSDSQETQYF; CDR3nt: TGCGCCAGCAGTGACAGTCAAGAGACCCAGTACTTC
abundance: -; j_gene: TRBJ2-7; v_gene: TRBV27; d_gene: TRBD1; CDR3aa: CASSQLQGRTGEYEQYF; CDR3nt: TGTGCCAGCAGTCAGCTTCAGGGGAGGACAGGGGAGTACGAGCAGTACTTC
abundance: -; j_gene: TRBJ1-1; v_gene: TRBV19; d_gene: -; CDR3aa: CASSAAFLMNTEAFF; CDR3nt: TGTGCCAGTAGTGCCGCGTTCTTAATGAACACTGAAGCTTTCTTT
abundance: -; j_gene: TRBJ2-3; v_gene: TRBV5-4; d_gene: TRBD2; CDR3aa: CASSSTSGSMDTQYF; CDR3nt: TGTGCCAGCAGCTCAACTAGCGGGAGCATGGATACGCAGTATTTT
abundance: -; j_gene: TRBJ1-5; v_gene: TRBV18; d_gene: TRBD1; CDR3aa: CASSPDIGQGDQPQHF; CDR3nt: TGTGCCAGCTCACCCGATATTGGACAGGGTGATCAGCCCCAGCATTTT
abundance: -; j_gene: TRBJ2-7; v_gene: TRBV5-1; d_gene: TRBD1; CDR3aa: CASSFTGAYEQYF; CDR3nt: TGCGCCAGCAGCTTTACAGGGGCCTACGAGCAGTACTTC